Below, one T cell receptor beta chain is given with its context. Its antigen is as yet unknown. V lost 0 bases and J lost 9, with 11 bases in between. The CDR3 consists of 13 residues. Germline V CDR1 and CDR2: ENHRY, SYGVKD. These data are taken from a study of early T cells in non-severe SARS-CoV-2 infection. The overall study: From unsorted whole blood, bulk RNA was sequenced, and the chains remained unpaired.

Points from the study as a whole: Missing private and CD4 specificities, VDJdb matching favored anti-spike CD8 responses.

Researchers attached unique molecular identifiers to individual cDNA molecules. TCRdb re-derived calls from the 5' RACE reads in MiXCR, one entry per CDR3 protein. This table holds about 71,000 distinct CDR3 sequences, around 15% found once. The clonotype was recovered from an adult who was a healthcare worker with PCR-confirmed SARS-CoV-2 infection or an uninfected control (not recorded which). V and J are TRBV10-3 and TRBJ2-5; D is possibly TRBD1 (6 bases). Input material: whole blood. CDR3 nucleotide sequence: TGTGCCATCAGTGAGTCTTCCGGACAGTCCCAGTACTTC. The encoded protein is CAISESSGQSQYF.